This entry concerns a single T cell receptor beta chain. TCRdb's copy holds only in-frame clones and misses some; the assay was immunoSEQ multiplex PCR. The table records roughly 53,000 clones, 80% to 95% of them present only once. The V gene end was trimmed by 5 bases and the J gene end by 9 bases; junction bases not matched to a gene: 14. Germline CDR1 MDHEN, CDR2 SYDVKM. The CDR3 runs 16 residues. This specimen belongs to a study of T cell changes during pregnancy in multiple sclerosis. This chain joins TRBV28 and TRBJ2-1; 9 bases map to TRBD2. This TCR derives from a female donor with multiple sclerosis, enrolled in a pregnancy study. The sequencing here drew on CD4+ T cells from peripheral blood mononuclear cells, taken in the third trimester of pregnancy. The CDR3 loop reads CASSNLGEAGGGEQFF. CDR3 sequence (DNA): TGTGCCAGCAGTAACTTGGGCGAGGCGGGAGGGGGTGAGCAGTTCTTC.